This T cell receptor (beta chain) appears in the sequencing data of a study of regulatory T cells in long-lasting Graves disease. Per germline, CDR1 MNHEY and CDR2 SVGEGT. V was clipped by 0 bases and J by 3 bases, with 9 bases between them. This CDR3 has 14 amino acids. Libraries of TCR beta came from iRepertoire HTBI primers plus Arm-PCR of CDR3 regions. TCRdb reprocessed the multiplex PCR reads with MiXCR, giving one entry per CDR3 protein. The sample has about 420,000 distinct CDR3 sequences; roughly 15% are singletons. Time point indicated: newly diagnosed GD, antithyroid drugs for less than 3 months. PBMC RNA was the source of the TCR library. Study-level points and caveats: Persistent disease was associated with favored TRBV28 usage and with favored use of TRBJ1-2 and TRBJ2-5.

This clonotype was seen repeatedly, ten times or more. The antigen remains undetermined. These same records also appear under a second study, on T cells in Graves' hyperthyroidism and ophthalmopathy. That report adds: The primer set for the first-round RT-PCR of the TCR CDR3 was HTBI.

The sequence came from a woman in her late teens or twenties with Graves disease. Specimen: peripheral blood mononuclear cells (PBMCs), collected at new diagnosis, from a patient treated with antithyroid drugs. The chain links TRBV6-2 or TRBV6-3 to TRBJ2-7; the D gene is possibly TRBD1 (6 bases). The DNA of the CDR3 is TGTGCCAGCAGTTACTCGACAGGTAACTACGAGCAGTACTTC. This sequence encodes CASSYSTGNYEQYF.